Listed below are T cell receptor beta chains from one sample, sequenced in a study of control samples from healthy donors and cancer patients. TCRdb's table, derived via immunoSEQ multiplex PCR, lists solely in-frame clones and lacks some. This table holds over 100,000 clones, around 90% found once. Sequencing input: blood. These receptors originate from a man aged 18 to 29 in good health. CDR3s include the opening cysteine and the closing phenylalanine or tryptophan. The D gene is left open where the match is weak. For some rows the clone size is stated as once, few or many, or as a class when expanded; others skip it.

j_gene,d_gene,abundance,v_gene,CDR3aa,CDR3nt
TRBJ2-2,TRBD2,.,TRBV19,CASSSTAGGSGELFF,TGTGCCAGTAGTTCAACAGCGGGGGGGTCCGGGGAGCTGTTTTTT
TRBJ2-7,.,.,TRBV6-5,CASSWDLTKYEQYF,TGTGCCAGCAGTTGGGACCTCACCAAATACGAGCAGTACTTC
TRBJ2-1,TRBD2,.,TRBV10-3,CAIRASGSYNEQFF,TGTGCCATCAGGGCTAGCGGGAGCTACAATGAGCAGTTCTTC
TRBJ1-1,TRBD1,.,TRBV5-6,CASRRDRAELIEAFF,TGTGCCAGCAGACGAGACAGGGCTGAACTTATTGAAGCTTTCTTT
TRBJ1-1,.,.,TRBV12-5,CASASTALTEAFF,TGTGCTAGTGCCTCCACAGCTCTCACTGAAGCTTTCTTT
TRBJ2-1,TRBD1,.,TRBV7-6,CASSLVGTEYNEQFF,TGTGCCAGCAGCTTAGTTGGGACAGAATACAATGAGCAGTTCTTC
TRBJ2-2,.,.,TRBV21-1,CASSIRPPGTGELFF,TGTGCCAGCAGCATTCGACCCCCAGGGACCGGGGAGCTGTTTTTT
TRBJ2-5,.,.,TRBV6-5,CASRLLAPGETQYF,TGTGCCAGCAGGTTACTAGCCCCAGGGGAGACCCAGTACTTC
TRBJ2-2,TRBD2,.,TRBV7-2,CASSLRAGLNTGELFF,TGTGCCAGCAGCTTACGAGCGGGGTTAAACACCGGGGAGCTGTTTTTT
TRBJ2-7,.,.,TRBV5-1,CASSLAILNEQYF,TGCGCCAGCAGCTTGGCTATCCTGAACGAGCAGTACTTC
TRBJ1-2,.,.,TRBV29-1,CSVRVGGYTF,TGCAGCGTTAGGGTTGGTGGCTACACCTTC
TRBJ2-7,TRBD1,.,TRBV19,CASSHSTGSSYEQYF,TGTGCCAGTAGTCATTCGACAGGGAGCTCCTACGAGCAGTACTTC
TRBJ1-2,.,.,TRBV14,CASSQYVRSTGSGYTF,TGTGCCAGCAGCCAATATGTACGGAGCACCGGGAGTGGCTACACCTTC
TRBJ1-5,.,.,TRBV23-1,CASSQGNQPQHF,TGCGCCAGCAGTCAGGGCAATCAGCCCCAGCATTTT
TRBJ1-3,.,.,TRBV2,CASSEGEPRGLSGNTIYF,TGTGCCAGCAGTGAAGGCGAACCGAGGGGCCTCTCTGGAAACACCATATATTTT
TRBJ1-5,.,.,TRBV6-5,CASSLRRNQPQHF,TGTGCCAGCAGTTTGCGCCGGAATCAGCCCCAGCATTTT
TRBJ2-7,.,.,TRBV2,CASSARDTDYEQYF,TGTGCCAGCAGTGCACGGGACACAGACTACGAGCAGTACTTC
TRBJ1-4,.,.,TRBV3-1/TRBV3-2,CASSGSEGNEKLFF,TGTGCCAGCAGCGGTAGTGAGGGTAATGAAAAACTGTTTTTT
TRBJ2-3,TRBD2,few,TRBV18,CASSLQRGRTDTQYF,TGTGCCAGCTCACTCCAGCGGGGCCGCACAGATACGCAGTATTTT